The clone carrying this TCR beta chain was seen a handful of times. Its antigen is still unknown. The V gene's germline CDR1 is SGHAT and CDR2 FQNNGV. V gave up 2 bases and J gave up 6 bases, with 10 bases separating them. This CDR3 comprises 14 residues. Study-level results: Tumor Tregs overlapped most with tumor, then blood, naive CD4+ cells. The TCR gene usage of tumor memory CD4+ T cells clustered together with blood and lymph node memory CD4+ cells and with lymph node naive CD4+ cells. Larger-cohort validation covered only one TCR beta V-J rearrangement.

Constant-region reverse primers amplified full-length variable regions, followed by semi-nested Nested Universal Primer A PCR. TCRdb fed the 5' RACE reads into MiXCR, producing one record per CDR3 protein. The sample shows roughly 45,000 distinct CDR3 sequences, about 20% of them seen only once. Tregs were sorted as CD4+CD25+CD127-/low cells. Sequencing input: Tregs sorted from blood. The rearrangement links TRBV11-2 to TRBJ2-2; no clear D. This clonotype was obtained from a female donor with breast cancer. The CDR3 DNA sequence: TGTGCCAGCAGCTTATTCATTACAGCCGGGGAGCTGTTTTTT. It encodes CASSLFITAGELFF.